This TCR beta chain was retrieved from a study of human T cells and chemical hapten exposure. Time point of the sample: pre-sensitization, week 0. Stated treatment: therapeutic diphenylcyclopropenone sensitization with weekly scalp DPC. Trimming took 4 bases from V and 5 from J, leaving 15 bases between them. There are 15 residues in the CDR3. From germline, CDR1 is MNHEY and CDR2 SMNVEV (reference sequence). TCRdb independently ran MiXCR on the RACE reads; one entry per CDR3 protein. This table holds roughly 380,000 distinct CDR3 sequences, 4.5% to 5.5% found once. The chain uses TRBV27 and TRBJ1-5, with D maybe TRBD1 (6 bases). Sequencing was performed on whole blood, taken in connection with sensitization to the hapten diphenylcyclopropenone (DPC). The receptor was derived from a woman in her forties or fifties with alopecia areata. Some clones in this sample may be carry-over from other donors' samples. CDR3 residues: CASSSDRQAYQPQHF. DNA of the CDR3: TGTGCCAGCAGTTCCGATCGACAGGCCTATCAGCCCCAGCATTTT.